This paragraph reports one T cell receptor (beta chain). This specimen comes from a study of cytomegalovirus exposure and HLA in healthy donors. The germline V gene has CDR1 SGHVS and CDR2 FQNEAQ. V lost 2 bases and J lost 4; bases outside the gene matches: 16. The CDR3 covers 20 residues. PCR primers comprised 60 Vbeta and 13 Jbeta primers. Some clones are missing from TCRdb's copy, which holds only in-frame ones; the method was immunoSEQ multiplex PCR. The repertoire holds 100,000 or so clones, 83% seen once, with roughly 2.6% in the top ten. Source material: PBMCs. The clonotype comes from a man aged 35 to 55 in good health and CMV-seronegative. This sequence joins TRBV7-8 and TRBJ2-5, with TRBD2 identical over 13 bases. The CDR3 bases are TGTGCCAGCAGCTTAAGGGGGACTAGCGGGGCCCCCACGTCCAGAGAGACCCAGTACTTC. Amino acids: CASSLRGTSGAPTSRETQYF.